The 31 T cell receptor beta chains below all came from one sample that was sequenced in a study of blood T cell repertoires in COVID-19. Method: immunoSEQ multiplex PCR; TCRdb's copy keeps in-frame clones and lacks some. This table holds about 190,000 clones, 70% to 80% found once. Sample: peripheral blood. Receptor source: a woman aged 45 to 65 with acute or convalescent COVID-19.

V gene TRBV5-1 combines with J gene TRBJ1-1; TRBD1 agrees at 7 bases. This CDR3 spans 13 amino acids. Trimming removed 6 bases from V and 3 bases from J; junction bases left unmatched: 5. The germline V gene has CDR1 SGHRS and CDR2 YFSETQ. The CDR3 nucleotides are TGCGCCAGCACCAAGCAGGGGGACACTGAAGCTTTCTTT. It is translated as CASTKQGDTEAFF. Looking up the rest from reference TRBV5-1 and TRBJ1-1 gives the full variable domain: KAGVTQTPRYLIKTRGQQVTLSCSPISGHRSVSWYQQTPGQGLQFLFEYFSETQRNKGNFPGRFSGRQFSNSRSEMNVSTLELGDSALYLCASTKQGDTEAFFGQGTRLTVV.

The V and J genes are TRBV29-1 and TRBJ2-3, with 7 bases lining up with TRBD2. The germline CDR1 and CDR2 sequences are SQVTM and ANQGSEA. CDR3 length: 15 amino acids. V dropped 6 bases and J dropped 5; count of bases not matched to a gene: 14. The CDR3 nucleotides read TGCAGCGTCGCACCCCCTGGGAGGGCCTTAGATACGCAGTATTTT. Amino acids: CSVAPPGRALDTQYF.

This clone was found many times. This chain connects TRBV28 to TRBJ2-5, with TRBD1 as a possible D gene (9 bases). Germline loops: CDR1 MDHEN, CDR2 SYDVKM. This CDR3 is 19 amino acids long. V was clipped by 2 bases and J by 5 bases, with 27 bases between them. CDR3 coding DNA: TGTGCCAGCAGTTTAATGGCGGGGGGACAGGGCCCAGGGGGCGAGACCCAGTACTTC. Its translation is CASSLMAGGQGPGGETQYF.

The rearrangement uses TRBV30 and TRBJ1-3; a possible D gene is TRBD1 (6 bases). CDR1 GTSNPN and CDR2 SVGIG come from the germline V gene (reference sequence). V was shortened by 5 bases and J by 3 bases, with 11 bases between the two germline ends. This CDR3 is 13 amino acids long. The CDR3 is CAWLRGGGNTIYF. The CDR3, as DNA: TGTGCCTGGCTCAGGGGCGGTGGAAACACCATATATTTT.

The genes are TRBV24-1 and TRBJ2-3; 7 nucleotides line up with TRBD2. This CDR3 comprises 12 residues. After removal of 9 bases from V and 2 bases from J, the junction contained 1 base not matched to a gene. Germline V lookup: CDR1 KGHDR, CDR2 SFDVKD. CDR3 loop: CATGGDTDTQYF. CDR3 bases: TGTGCCACCGGGGGGGACACAGATACGCAGTATTTT.

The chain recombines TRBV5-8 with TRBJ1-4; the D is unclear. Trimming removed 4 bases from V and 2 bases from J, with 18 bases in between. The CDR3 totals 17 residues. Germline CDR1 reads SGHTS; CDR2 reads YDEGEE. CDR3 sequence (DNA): TGTGCCAGCAGCGACGGATACGGGGAAGCCACTAATGAAAAACTGTTTTTT. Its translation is CASSDGYGEATNEKLFF. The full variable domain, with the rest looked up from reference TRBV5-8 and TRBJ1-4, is EAGVTQSPTHLIKTRGQQATLRCSPISGHTSVYWYQQALGLGLQFLLWYDEGEERNRGNFPPRFSGRQFPNYSSELNVNALELEDSALYLCASSDGYGEATNEKLFFGSGTQLSVL.

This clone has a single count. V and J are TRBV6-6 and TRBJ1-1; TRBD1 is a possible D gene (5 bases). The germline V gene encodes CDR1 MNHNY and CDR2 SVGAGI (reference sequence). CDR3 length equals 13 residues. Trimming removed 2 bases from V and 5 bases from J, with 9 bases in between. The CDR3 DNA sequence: TGTGCCAGCAGTTACGGGGCGCGGACTGAAGCTTTCTTT. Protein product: CASSYGARTEAFF.

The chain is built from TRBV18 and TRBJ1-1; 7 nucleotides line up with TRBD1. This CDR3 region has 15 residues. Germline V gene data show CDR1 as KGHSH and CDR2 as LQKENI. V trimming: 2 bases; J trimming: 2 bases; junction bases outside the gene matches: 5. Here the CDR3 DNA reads TGTGCCAGCTCACCAGCCAGGACAGGCAACACTGAAGCTTTCTTT. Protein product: CASSPARTGNTEAFF.

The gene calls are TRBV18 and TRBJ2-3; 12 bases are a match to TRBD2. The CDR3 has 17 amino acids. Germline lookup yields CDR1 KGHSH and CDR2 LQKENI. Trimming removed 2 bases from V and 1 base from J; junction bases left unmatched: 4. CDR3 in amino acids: CASSPVPSGGGTDTQYF. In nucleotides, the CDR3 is TGTGCCAGCTCACCAGTCCCTAGCGGGGGGGGCACAGATACGCAGTATTTT.

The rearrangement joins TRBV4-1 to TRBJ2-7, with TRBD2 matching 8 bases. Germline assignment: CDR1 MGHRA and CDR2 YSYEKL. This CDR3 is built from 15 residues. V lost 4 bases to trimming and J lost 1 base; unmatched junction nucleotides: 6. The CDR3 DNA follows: TGCGCCAGCAGCCTAGAGCGGGGGTCTTCCTACGAGCAGTACTTC. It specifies CASSLERGSSYEQYF.

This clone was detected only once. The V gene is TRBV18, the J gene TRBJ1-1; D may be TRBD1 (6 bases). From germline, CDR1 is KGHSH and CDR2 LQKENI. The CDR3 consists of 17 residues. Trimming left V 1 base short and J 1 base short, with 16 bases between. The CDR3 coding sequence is TGTGCCAGCTCACCACGGGGCAGGGGAGGGAAGAACACTGAAGCTTTCTTT. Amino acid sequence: CASSPRGRGGKNTEAFF.

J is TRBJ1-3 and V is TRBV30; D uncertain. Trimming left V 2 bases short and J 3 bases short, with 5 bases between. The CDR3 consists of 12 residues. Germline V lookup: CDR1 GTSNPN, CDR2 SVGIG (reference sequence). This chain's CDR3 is CAWSWSGNTIYF. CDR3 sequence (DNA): TGTGCCTGGAGTTGGAGTGGAAACACCATATATTTT.

In DNA, the CDR3 is TGTGCCACCGCCCGAGAGAACACTGAAGCTTTCTTT. It translates to CATARENTEAFF. This chain connects TRBV6-1 to TRBJ1-1; D unresolved. The CDR3 has 12 residues. CDR1 is MNHNS, CDR2 SASEGT, per germline. V lost 10 bases and J lost 1, with 10 bases in between.

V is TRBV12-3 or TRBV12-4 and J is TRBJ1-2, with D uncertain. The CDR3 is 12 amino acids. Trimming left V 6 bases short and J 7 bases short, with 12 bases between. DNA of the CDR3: TGTGCCAGCAGAGTCTCGGGATCTGGCTACACCTTC. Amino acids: CASRVSGSGYTF.

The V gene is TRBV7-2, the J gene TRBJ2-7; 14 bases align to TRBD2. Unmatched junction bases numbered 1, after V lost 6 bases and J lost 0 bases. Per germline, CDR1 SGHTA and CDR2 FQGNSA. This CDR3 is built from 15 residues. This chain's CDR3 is CASRTSGRASYEQYF. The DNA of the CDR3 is TGTGCCAGCAGGACTAGCGGGAGGGCCTCCTACGAGCAGTACTTC.

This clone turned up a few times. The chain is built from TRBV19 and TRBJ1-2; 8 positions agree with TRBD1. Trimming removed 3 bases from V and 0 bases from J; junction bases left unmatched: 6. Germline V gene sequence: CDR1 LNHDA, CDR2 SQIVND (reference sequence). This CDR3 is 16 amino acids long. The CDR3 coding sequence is TGTGCCAGTAGTATCCTAACAGGGGGAGCTAACTATGGCTACACCTTC. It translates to CASSILTGGANYGYTF.

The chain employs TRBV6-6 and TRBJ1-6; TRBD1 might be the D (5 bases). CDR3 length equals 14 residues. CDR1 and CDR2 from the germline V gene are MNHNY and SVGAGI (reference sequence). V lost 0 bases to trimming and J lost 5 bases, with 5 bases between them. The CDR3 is CASSYSGDNSPLHF. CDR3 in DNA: TGTGCCAGCAGTTACTCAGGGGATAATTCACCCCTCCACTTT.

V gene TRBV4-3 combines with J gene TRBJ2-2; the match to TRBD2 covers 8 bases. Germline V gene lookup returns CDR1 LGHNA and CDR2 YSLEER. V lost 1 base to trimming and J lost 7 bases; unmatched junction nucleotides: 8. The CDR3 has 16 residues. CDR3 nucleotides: TGCGCCAGCAGCCAAGTGGGGACTAGGGATATCGGGGAGCTGTTTTTT. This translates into CASSQVGTRDIGELFF.

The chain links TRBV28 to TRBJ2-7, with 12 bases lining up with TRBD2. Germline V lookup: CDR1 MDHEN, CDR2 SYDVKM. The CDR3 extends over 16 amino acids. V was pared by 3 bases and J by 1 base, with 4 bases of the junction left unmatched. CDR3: CASSFPLAGGSYEQYF. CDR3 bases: TGTGCCAGCAGTTTCCCCCTAGCGGGAGGGTCCTACGAGCAGTACTTC.

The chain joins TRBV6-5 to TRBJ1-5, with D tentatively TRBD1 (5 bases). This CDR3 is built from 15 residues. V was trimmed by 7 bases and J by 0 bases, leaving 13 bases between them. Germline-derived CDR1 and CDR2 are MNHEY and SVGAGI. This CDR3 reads CASTGGFNSNQPQHF. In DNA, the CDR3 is TGTGCCAGCACGGGGGGGTTCAATAGCAATCAGCCCCAGCATTTT.

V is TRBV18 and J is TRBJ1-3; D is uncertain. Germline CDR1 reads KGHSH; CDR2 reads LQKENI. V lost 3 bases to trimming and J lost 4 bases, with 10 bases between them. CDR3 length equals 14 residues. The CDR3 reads CASSPGKAGNTIYF. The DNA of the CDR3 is TGTGCCAGCTCACCCGGGAAGGCCGGAAACACCATATATTTT.

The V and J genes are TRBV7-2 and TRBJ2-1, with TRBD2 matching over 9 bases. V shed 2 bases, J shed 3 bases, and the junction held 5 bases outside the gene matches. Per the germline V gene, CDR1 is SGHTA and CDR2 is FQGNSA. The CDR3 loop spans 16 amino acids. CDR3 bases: TGTGCCAGCAGCTTATCTGGTAGCGGGGGCTACAATGAGCAGTTCTTC. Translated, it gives CASSLSGSGGYNEQFF.

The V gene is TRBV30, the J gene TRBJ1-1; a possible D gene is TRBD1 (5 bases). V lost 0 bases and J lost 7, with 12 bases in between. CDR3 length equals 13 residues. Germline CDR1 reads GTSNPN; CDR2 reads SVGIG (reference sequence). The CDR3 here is CAWSVEQGGEAFF. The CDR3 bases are TGTGCCTGGAGTGTAGAGCAGGGCGGTGAAGCTTTCTTT.

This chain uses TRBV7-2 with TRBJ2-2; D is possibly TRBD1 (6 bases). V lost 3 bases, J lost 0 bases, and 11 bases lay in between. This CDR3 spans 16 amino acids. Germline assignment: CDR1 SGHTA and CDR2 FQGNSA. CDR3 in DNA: TGTGCCAGCAGCTTTGCCGGGACAACGAACACCGGGGAGCTGTTTTTT. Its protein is CASSFAGTTNTGELFF.

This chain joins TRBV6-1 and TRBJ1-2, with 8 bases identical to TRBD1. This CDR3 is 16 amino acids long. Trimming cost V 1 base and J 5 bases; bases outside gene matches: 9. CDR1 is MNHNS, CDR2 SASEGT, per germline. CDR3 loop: CASSEVGQGSWYGYTF. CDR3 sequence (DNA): TGTGCCAGCAGTGAAGTAGGACAGGGAAGCTGGTATGGCTACACCTTC.

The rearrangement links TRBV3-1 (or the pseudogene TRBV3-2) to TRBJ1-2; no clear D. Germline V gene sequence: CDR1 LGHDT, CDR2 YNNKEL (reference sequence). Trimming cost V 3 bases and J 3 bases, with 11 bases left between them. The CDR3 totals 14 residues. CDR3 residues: CASSHSGKDYGYTF. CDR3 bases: TGTGCCAGCAGCCATAGTGGTAAAGACTATGGCTACACCTTC.

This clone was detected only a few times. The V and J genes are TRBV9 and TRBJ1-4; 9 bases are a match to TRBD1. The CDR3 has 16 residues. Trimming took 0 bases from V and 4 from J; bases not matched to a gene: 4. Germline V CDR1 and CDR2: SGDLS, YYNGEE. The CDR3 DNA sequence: TGTGCCAGCAGCGTAGGTTGGGACAGGGATAATGAAAAACTGTTTTTT. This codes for CASSVGWDRDNEKLFF. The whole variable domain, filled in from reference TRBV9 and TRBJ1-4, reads DSGVTQTPKHLITATGQRVTLRCSPRSGDLSVYWYQQSLDQGLQFLIQYYNGEERAKGNILERFSAQQFPDLHSELNLSSLELGDSALYFCASSVGWDRDNEKLFFGSGTQLSVL.

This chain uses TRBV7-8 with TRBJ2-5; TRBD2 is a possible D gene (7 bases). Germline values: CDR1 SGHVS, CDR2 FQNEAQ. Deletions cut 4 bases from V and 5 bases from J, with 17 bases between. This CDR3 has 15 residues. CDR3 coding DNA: TGTGCCAGCAGCTCCCGTGGCGGGGGCGGTGAGACCCAGTACTTC. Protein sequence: CASSSRGGGGETQYF.

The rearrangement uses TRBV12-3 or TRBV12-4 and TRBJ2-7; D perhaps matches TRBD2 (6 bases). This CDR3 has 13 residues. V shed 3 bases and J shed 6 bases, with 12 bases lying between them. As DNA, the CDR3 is TGTGCCAGCAGTTTTGGGGAGGAAAGCGAGCAGTACTTC. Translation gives CASSFGEESEQYF.

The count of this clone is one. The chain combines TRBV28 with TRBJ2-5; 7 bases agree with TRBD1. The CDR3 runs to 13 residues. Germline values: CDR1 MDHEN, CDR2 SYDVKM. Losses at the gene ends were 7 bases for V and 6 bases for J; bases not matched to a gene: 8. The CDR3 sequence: CASTTGERKTQYF. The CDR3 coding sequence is TGTGCCAGCACCACAGGGGAACGGAAGACCCAGTACTTC.

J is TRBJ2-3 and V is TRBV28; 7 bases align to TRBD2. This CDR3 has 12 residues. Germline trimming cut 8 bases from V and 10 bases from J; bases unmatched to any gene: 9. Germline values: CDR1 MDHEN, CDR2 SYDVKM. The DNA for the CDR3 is TGTGCCAGCCGACGCCCGGGACTACCGCAGTATTTT. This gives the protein CASRRPGLPQYF. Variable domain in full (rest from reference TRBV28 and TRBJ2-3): DVKVTQSSRYLVKRTGEKVFLECVQDMDHENMFWYRQDPGLGLRLIYFSYDVKMKEKGDIPEGYSVSREKKERFSLILESASTNQTSMYLCASRRPGLPQYFGPGTRLTVL.